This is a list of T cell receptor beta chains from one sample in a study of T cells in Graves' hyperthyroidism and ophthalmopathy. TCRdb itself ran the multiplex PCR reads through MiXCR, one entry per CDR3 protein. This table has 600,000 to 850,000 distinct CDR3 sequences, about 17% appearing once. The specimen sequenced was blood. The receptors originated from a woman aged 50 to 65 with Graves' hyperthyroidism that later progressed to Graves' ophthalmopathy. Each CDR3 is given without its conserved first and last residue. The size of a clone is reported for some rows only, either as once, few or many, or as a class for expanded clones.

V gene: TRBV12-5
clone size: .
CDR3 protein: ASGLNLPDRGMLSYEQY

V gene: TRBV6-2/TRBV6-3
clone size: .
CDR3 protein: ASSPAGAGGQTQY

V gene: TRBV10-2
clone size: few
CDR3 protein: ASRDSGGGTNSPLH

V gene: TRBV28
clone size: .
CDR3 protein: ASSSLGGDYEQY

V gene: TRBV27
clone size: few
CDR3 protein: ASSLWYRDRGEKLF

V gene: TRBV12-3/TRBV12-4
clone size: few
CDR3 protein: ASSLARDTWNTGELF

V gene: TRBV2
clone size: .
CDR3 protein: ASIPSQVANEKLF

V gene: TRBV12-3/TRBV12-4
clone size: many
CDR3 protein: ASSLAAISNQPQH

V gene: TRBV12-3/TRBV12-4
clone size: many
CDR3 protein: ASSFGGSTDTQY

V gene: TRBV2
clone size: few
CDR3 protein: ASRNRDRGEEKLF

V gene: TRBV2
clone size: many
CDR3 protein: ASSEAYGTSPILH

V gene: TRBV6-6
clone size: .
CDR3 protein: ASSYFRTPETQY

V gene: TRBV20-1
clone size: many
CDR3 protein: SARPRDLFNYGYT

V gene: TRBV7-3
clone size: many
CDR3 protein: ASSLGPSETQY